Each of the 11 T cell receptor beta chains below was sequenced from the same sample in a study of OX40 agonist ivuxolimab in advanced cancers. Some clones are missing from TCRdb's copy, which holds only in-frame ones; the method was immunoSEQ multiplex PCR. The top ten hold around 13% of the sample, which has approximately 50,000 clones, approximately 86% seen once. Sequenced here: CD4+ or CD8+ T cells sorted from blood, sampled in a trial of the OX40 agonist ivuxolimab. The receptor source for this set is an adult with an advanced solid tumor such as melanoma, head and neck, liver or kidney cancer.

This chain uses TRBV28 with TRBJ2-7; 14 bases are a match to TRBD2. Germline values: CDR1 MDHEN, CDR2 SYDVKM. V was clipped by 4 bases and J by 8 bases; unmatched bases: 1. The length of the CDR3 is 13 residues. For the CDR3, the DNA is TGTGCCAGCAGTTGGACTAGCGGGGGGCAGCAGTACTTC. Protein sequence: CASSWTSGGQQYF.

The gene calls are TRBV20-1 and TRBJ2-3; no reliable D call. V was clipped by 5 bases and J by 3 bases, with 6 bases between them. The CDR3 extends over 11 amino acids. Germline V CDR1 and CDR2: DFQATT, SNEGSKA (reference sequence). The CDR3 bases are TGCAGTGCTTTAAAAACAGATACGCAGTATTTT. It yields the protein CSALKTDTQYF.

This rearrangement joins TRBV2 to TRBJ2-5; 7 nucleotides align to TRBD1. J was trimmed by 2 bases and V by 6 bases; bases with no gene match: 6. Germline values: CDR1 SNHLY, CDR2 FYNNEI. This CDR3 region has 14 residues. CDR3 DNA sequence: TGTGCCAGCAGCAGACAGGGCCTACAAGAGACCCAGTACTTC. Its translation is CASSRQGLQETQYF.

This clone appeared a single time. This chain joins TRBV28 and TRBJ2-5, with TRBD2 as a possible D gene (7 bases). Trimming removed 6 bases from V and 5 bases from J, with 19 bases in between. The V gene's germline CDR1 is MDHEN and CDR2 SYDVKM. The CDR3 has 15 residues. The CDR3 region has the DNA TGTGCCAGCAGCCCGGGGGCGGGAGTGGTGGAGACCCAGTACTTC. This translates into CASSPGAGVVETQYF. Based on the CDR3 plus reference TRBV28 and TRBJ2-5, the full variable domain is DVKVTQSSRYLVKRTGEKVFLECVQDMDHENMFWYRQDPGLGLRLIYFSYDVKMKEKGDIPEGYSVSREKKERFSLILESASTNQTSMYLCASSPGAGVVETQYFGPGTRLLVL.

The V call is TRBV29-1, the J call TRBJ2-7; D uncertain. The CDR3 contains 11 residues. CDR1 is SQVTM and CDR2 is ANQGSEA in the germline V gene. The V end was cut by 4 bases, the J end by 1 base, with 5 bases between. The CDR3 is CSVGRSYEQYF. The CDR3 nucleotides are TGCAGCGTTGGCAGGTCCTACGAGCAGTACTTC.

The table lists this clone with a count of one. This chain uses TRBV5-1 with TRBJ2-3; possibly TRBD2 for D (6 bases). This CDR3 region has 14 residues. Germline V gives CDR1 SGHRS, CDR2 YFSETQ. Deletions cut 2 bases from V and 0 bases from J, with 7 bases between. CDR3 sequence: CASSFSGSTDTQYF. The CDR3 bases are TGCGCCAGCAGCTTTAGCGGAAGCACAGATACGCAGTATTTT.

This chain joins TRBV27 and TRBJ2-2; 9 bases match TRBD2. CDR3 length: 17 amino acids. V lost 5 bases, J lost 5 bases, and 12 bases stayed unmatched. The germline CDR1 and CDR2 sequences are MNHEY and SMNVEV (reference sequence). The DNA of the CDR3 is TGTGCCAGCAGTCCCAATCTGGCGGGAGGGCAAACCGGGGAGCTGTTTTTT. Amino acid sequence: CASSPNLAGGQTGELFF.

The J gene is TRBJ2-5, the V gene TRBV11-2, with 8 bases that match TRBD1. Germline assignment: CDR1 SGHAT and CDR2 FQNNGV. Trimming at V came to 4 bases and at J to 3 bases, leaving 13 bases not matched to a gene. This CDR3 has 17 residues. The CDR3 is CASSSSRDRRYEETQYF. In DNA, the CDR3 is TGTGCCAGCAGCTCGAGTCGGGACAGGAGATATGAAGAGACCCAGTACTTC.

V usage is TRBV28 and J usage is TRBJ1-5; 8 nucleotides align to TRBD1. The CDR3 has 13 residues. The germline V gene has CDR1 MDHEN and CDR2 SYDVKM. V dropped 6 bases and J dropped 5; count of bases not matched to a gene: 3. CDR3 in DNA: TGTGCCAGCAGGACAGGGGTACATCAGCCCCAGCATTTT. Translated: CASRTGVHQPQHF.

The V gene is TRBV6-4, the J gene TRBJ1-4; TRBD1 matches at 10 bases. J lost 7 bases, V lost 3 bases, and 5 bases had no gene match. The germline CDR1 and CDR2 sequences are MRHNA and SNTAGT. The CDR3 contains 15 residues. The CDR3 DNA reads TGTGCCAGCAGTGAAGGACAGGGGGAGCGTGAAAAACTGTTTTTT. Its translation: CASSEGQGEREKLFF.

The chain recombines TRBV5-1 with TRBJ1-1; 7 bases line up with TRBD1. The CDR3 is made up of 15 amino acids. V shed 0 bases, J shed 5 bases, and the junction held 7 bases outside the gene matches. Germline V gene data show CDR1 as SGHRS and CDR2 as YFSETQ. The CDR3 protein is CASSLDRGYVTEAFF. For the CDR3, the DNA is TGCGCCAGCAGCTTGGACAGGGGATATGTAACTGAAGCTTTCTTT.